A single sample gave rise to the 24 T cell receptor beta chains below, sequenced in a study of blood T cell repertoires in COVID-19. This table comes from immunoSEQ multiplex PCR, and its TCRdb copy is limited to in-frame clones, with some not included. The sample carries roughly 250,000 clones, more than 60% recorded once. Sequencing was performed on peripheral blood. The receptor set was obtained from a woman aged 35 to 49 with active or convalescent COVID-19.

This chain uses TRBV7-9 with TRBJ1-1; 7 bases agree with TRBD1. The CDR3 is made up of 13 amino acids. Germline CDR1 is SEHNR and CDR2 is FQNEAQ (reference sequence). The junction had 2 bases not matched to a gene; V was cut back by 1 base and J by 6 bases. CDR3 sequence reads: CASSLVGTAEAFF. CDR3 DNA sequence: TGTGCCAGCAGCTTAGTAGGGACAGCTGAAGCTTTCTTT.

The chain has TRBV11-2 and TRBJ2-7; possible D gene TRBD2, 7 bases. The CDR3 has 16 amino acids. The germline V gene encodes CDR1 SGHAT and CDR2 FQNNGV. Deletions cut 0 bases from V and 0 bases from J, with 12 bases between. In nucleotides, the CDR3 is TGTGCCAGCAGCTTAGATGGGCGGGGGCCCTCCTACGAGCAGTACTTC. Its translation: CASSLDGRGPSYEQYF.

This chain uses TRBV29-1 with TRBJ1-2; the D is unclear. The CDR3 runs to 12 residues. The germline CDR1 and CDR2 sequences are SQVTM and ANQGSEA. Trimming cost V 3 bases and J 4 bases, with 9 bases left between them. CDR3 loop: CSVEGPLYGYTF. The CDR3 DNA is TGCAGCGTTGAGGGCCCTCTCTATGGCTACACCTTC.

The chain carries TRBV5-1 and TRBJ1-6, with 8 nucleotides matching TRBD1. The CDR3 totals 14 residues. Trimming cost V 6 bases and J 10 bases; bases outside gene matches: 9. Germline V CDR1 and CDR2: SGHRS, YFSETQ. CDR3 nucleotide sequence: TGCGCCAGCACCGCCGGGACAGGACCATCACCCCTCCACTTT. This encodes CASTAGTGPSPLHF.

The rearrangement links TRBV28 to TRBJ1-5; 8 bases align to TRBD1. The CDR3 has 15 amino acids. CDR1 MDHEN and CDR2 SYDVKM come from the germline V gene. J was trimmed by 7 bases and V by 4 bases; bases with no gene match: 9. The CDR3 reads CASSWVTGEGQPQHF. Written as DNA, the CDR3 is TGTGCCAGCAGTTGGGTGACAGGGGAGGGACAGCCCCAGCATTTT.

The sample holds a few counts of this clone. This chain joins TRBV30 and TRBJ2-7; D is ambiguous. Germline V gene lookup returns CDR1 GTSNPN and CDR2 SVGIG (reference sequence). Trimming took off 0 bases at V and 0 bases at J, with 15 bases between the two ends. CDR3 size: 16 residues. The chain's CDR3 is CAWSVEAEQSSYEQYV. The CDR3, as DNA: TGTGCCTGGAGTGTAGAGGCCGAGCAGAGCTCCTACGAGCAGTACGTC.

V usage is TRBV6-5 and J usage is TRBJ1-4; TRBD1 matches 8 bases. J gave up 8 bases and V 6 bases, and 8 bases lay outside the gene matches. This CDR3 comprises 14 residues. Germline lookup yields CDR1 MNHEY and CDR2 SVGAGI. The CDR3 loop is CASRAGQGREKLFF. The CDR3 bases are TGTGCCAGCAGAGCAGGACAGGGACGAGAAAAACTGTTTTTT.

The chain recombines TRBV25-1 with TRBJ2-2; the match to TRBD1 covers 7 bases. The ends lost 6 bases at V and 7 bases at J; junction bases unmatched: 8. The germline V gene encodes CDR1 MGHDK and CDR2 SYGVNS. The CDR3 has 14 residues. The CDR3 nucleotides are TGTGCCAGCAGCTCGACAGGGACGGGCGGGGAGCTGTTTTTT. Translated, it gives CASSSTGTGGELFF.

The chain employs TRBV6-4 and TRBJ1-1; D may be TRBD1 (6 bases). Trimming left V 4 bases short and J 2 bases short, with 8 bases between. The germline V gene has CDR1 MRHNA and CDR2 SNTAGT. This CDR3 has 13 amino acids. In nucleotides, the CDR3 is TGTGCCAGCAGTGGGACAGCTAACACTGAAGCTTTCTTT. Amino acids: CASSGTANTEAFF.

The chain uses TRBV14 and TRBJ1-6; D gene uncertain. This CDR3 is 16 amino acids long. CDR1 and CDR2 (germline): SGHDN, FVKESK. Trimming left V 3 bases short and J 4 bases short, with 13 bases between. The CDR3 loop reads CASSQSPPPYNSPLHF. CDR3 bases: TGTGCCAGCAGCCAGAGCCCTCCTCCTTATAATTCACCCCTCCACTTT. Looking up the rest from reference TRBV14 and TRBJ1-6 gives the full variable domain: EAGVTQFPSHSVIEKGQTVTLRCDPISGHDNLYWYRRVMGKEIKFLLHFVKESKQDESGMPNNRFLAERTGGTYSTLKVQPAELEDSGVYFCASSQSPPPYNSPLHFGNGTRLTVT.

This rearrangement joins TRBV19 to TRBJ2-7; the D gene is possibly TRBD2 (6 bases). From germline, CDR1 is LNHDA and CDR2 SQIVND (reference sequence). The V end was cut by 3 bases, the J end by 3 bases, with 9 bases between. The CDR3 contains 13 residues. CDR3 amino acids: CASSIGGGYEQYV. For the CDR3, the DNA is TGTGCCAGTAGTATTGGGGGAGGCTACGAGCAGTACGTC.

Here the CDR3 DNA reads TGTGCCAGTAGTATCGGGACAGGGGACTACTACGAGCAGTACTTC. This encodes CASSIGTGDYYEQYF. The chain links TRBV19 to TRBJ2-7; 10 nucleotides line up with TRBD1. This CDR3 is built from 15 residues. CDR1 LNHDA and CDR2 SQIVND come from the germline V gene (reference sequence). The J segment lost 3 bases and the V segment lost 3 bases, leaving 5 bases of the junction unmatched. Filled out from reference TRBV19 and TRBJ2-7, the complete variable domain reads DGGITQSPKYLFRKEGQNVTLSCEQNLNHDAMYWYRQDPGQGLRLIYYSQIVNDFQKGDIAEGYSVSREKKESFPLTVTSAQKNPTAFYLCASSIGTGDYYEQYFGPGTRLTVT.

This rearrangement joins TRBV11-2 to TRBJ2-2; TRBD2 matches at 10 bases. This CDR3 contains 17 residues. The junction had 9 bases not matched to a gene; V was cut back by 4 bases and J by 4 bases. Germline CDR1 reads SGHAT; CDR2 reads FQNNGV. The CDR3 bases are TGTGCCAGCAGCTCTGGGGTAGCGGGGGGAGTCACCGGGGAGCTGTTTTTT. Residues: CASSSGVAGGVTGELFF.

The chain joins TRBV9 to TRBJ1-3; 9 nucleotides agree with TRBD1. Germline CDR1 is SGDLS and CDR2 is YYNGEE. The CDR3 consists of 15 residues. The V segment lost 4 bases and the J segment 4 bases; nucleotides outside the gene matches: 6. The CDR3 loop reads CASSLGQGRGNTIYF. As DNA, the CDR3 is TGTGCCAGCAGCCTAGGACAGGGGAGAGGAAACACCATATATTTT.

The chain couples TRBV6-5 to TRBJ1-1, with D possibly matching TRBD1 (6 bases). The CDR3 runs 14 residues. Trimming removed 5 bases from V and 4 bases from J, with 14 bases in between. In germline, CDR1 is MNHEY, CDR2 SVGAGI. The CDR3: CASSRTVRSTEAFF. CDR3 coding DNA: TGTGCCAGCAGTAGGACAGTTCGGAGCACTGAAGCTTTCTTT.

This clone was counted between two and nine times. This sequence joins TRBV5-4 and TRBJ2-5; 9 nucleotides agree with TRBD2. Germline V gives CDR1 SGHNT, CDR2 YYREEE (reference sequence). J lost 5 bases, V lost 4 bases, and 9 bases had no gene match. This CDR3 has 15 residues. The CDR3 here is CASSPGTSKVETQYF. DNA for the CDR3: TGTGCCAGCAGCCCCGGGACTAGCAAGGTGGAGACCCAGTACTTC. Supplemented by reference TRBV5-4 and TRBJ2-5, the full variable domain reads ETGVTQSPTHLIKTRGQQVTLRCSSQSGHNTVSWYQQALGQGPQFIFQYYREEENGRGNFPPRFSGLQFPNYSSELNVNALELDDSALYLCASSPGTSKVETQYFGPGTRLLVL.

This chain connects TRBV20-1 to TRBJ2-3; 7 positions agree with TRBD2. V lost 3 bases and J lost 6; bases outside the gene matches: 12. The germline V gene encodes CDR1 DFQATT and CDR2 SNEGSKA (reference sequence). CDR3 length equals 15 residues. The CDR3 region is CSASRLGGKVDTQYF. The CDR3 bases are TGCAGTGCTAGTAGATTGGGGGGGAAAGTGGATACGCAGTATTTT.

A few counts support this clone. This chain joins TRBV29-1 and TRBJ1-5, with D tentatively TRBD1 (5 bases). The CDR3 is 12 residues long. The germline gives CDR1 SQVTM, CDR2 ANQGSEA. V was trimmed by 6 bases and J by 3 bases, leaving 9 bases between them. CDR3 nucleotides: TGCAGCGTGGGGCATCTCAATCAGCCCCAGCATTTT. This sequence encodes CSVGHLNQPQHF.

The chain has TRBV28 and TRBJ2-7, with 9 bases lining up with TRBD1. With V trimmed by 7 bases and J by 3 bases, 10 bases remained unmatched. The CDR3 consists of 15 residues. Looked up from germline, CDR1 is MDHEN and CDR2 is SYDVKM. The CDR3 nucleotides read TGTGCCAGCACCCTAAGGGGACAGGGAGTCTACGAGCAGTACTTC. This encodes CASTLRGQGVYEQYF.

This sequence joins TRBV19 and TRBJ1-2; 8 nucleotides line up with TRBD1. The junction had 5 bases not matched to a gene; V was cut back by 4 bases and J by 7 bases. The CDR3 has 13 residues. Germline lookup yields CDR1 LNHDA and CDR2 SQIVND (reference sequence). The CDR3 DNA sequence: TGTGCCAGTAGTAAAGGACAGGGCGCTGGCTACACCTTC. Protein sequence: CASSKGQGAGYTF.

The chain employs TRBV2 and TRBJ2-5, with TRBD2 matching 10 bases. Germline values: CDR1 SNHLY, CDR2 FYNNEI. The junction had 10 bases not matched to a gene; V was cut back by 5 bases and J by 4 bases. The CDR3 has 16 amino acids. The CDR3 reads CASSTRGSGGSETQYF. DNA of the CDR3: TGTGCCAGCAGTACCCGAGGTAGCGGGGGGTCAGAGACCCAGTACTTC.

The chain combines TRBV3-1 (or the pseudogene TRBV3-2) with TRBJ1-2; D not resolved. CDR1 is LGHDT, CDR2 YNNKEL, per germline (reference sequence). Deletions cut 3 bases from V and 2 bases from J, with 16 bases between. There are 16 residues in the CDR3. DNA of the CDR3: TGTGCCAGCAGCCACGAAGGAGGCAGAGGCAACTATGGCTACACCTTC. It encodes CASSHEGGRGNYGYTF.

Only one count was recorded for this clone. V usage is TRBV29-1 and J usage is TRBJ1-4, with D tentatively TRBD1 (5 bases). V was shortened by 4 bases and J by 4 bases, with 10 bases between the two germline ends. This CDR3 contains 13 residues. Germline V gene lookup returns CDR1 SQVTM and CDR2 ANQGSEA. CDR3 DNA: TGCAGCGTTGGTGTAGGGGTTAATGAAAAACTGTTTTTT. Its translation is CSVGVGVNEKLFF. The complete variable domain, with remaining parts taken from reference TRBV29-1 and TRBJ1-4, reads SAVISQKPSRDICQRGTSLTIQCQVDSQVTMMFWYRQQPGQSLTLIATANQGSEATYESGFVIDKFPISRPNLTFSTLTVSNMSPEDSSIYLCSVGVGVNEKLFFGSGTQLSVL.

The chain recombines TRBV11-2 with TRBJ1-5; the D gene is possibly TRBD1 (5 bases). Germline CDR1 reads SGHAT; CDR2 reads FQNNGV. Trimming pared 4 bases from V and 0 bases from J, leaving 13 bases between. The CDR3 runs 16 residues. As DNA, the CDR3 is TGTGCCAGCAGCTCCTCGGACGGGGGTAGCAATCAGCCCCAGCATTTT. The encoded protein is CASSSSDGGSNQPQHF.